Following are 9 T cell receptor beta chains from one sample sequenced in a study of Ad26.COV2.S vaccination and SARS-CoV-2 variants. Libraries were prepared by immunoSEQ multiplex PCR; TCRdb keeps only in-frame clonotypes and omits some of them. Of about 680,000 clones in the sample, about 89% were seen once. As for treatment: some 20 received Ad26.COV2.S at low or high dose, single or two shots; 5 received placebo; per-sample allocation not given. Day 63 following the first vaccine or placebo injection was when the samples were taken. The material was peripheral blood, obtained in a trial of Ad26.COV2.S vaccine versus placebo. These receptors were collected from a person between 18 and 59 years old who received the Ad26.COV2.S COVID-19 vaccine or a placebo.

This clone was counted once. Other DNA sequences in the sample encode the same CDR3. The chain carries TRBV3-1 (or the pseudogene TRBV3-2) and TRBJ1-3; D not resolved. Trimming took off 4 bases at V and 0 bases at J, with 10 bases between the two ends. The CDR3 spans 15 residues. CDR1 and CDR2 (germline): LGHDT, YNNKEL (reference sequence). CDR3 sequence: CASSLSPSSGNTIYF. In DNA form, the CDR3 reads TGTGCCAGCAGCCTAAGCCCGAGCTCTGGAAACACCATATATTTT.

The chain is built from TRBV6-2 or TRBV6-3 and TRBJ2-5, with a possible D match to TRBD2 (6 bases). CDR1 is MNHEY, CDR2 SVGEGT, per germline. This CDR3 spans 13 amino acids. Trimming stripped 6 bases from V and 8 bases from J, with 16 bases between. CDR3 in amino acids: CASSGGSAGTQYF. The CDR3 region has the DNA TGTGCCAGCAGCGGGGGATCGGCGGGAACCCAGTACTTC.

The chain links TRBV5-1 to TRBJ2-1, with 9 bases fitting TRBD2. The CDR3 covers 15 residues. V dropped 2 bases and J dropped 2; count of bases not matched to a gene: 2. The germline CDR1 and CDR2 sequences are SGHRS and YFSETQ. As DNA, the CDR3 is TGCGCCAGCAGCTTAAGCGGGGGGACCTACAATGAGCAGTTCTTC. Translation: CASSLSGGTYNEQFF.

V usage is TRBV18 and J usage is TRBJ2-1, with 14 bases matching TRBD2. The germline gives CDR1 KGHSH, CDR2 LQKENI. Germline trimming cut 3 bases from V and 0 bases from J; bases unmatched to any gene: 7. The CDR3 runs to 19 residues. The CDR3 coding sequence is TGTGCCAGCTCACCTGGGACTAGCGGGAGCCCTAGCTCCTACAATGAGCAGTTCTTC. It translates to CASSPGTSGSPSSYNEQFF.

The chain uses TRBV3-1 (or the pseudogene TRBV3-2) and TRBJ1-4, with 8 positions matching TRBD1. CDR1 and CDR2 (germline): LGHDT, YNNKEL (reference sequence). The V segment lost 2 bases and the J segment 8 bases; nucleotides outside the gene matches: 4. The CDR3 is 14 residues long. The CDR3 DNA is TGTGCCAGCAGCCAACAGGGGGCAGAAGAAAAACTGTTTTTT. Translating gives CASSQQGAEEKLFF.

This chain links TRBV14 with TRBJ2-1; 9 bases are a match to TRBD1. J lost 8 bases, V lost 0 bases, and 17 bases had no gene match. The germline V gene encodes CDR1 SGHDN and CDR2 FVKESK. This CDR3 spans 19 amino acids. Here the CDR3 reads CASSQDIYLRDRVVYEQFF. CDR3 in DNA: TGTGCCAGCAGCCAAGATATTTACCTCCGGGACAGGGTAGTTTATGAGCAGTTCTTC.

This chain uses TRBV2 with TRBJ2-4; a possible D gene is TRBD1 (6 bases). Trimming stripped 1 base from V and 9 bases from J, with 13 bases between. The CDR3 contains 14 residues. Germline CDR1 and CDR2: SNHLY and FYNNEI. CDR3 in amino acids: CASSEGTARSIQYF. CDR3 nucleotides: TGTGCCAGCAGTGAAGGGACAGCGCGGTCCATTCAGTACTTC.

This chain uses TRBV9 with TRBJ1-4; D is ambiguous. Germline values: CDR1 SGDLS, CDR2 YYNGEE. The CDR3 covers 15 residues. The V and J ends lost 0 bases and 0 bases respectively, with 6 bases between them. CDR3 sequence: CASSVGWATNEKLFF. The CDR3 region has the DNA TGTGCCAGCAGCGTAGGTTGGGCAACTAATGAAAAACTGTTTTTT.

The chain joins TRBV4-1 to TRBJ2-7, with 7 positions matching TRBD1. This CDR3 is built from 16 residues. Unmatched junction bases numbered 9, after V lost 2 bases and J lost 2 bases. CDR1 and CDR2 from the germline V gene are MGHRA and YSYEKL. As DNA, the CDR3 is TGCGCCAGCAGCCAAACTCCCACAGGGGCGGCCTACGAGCAGTACTTC. This codes for CASSQTPTGAAYEQYF.